The clone carrying this TCR beta chain was detected only a few times. Its antigen remains unknown. 60 Vbeta and 13 Jbeta primers were used in PCR. Only in-frame clones appear in the TCRdb table, and some are missing; sequencing was by immunoSEQ multiplex PCR. Here the sample spans 120,000 or so clones, 60% to 80% being singletons. Germline CDR1 and CDR2: SGHTS and YDEGEE. CDR3 length: 12 amino acids. This entry comes from a study of cytomegalovirus exposure and HLA in healthy donors. In the study overall: Among about 179 million T cells, an earlier analysis found roughly 100 million unique TCR beta sequences. A preliminary data release comprised tens of millions of unique TCRs obtained from HLA-typed donors. Study results and limitations: An assumption of roughly uniform sequencing depth across donors underlay the presence/absence analyses. When the data were analyzed later, several of the most significant clusters appeared to be linked to common viral pathogens.

The chain joins TRBV5-8 to TRBJ2-5; D is tentatively TRBD1 or TRBD2 (5 bases each). TRBJ2-7 explains the end of the DNA better; the J call may be wrong. The sample was PBMCs. The TCR comes from a man in his thirties or forties in good health and CMV-seronegative. As DNA, the CDR3 is TGTGCCAGCAGCTTGGTTGGGGGCGAGCAGTACTTC. As protein: CASSLVGGEQYF.